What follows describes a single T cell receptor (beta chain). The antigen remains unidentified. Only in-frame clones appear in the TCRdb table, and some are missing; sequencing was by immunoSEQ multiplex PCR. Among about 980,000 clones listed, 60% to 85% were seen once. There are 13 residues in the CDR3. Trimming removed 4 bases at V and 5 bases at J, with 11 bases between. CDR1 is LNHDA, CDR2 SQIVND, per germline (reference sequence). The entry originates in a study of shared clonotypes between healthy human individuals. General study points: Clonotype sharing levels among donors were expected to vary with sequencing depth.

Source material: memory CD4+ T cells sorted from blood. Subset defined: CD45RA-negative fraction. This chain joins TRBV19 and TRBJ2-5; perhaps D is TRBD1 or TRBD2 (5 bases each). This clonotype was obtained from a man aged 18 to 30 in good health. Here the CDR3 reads CASSKPGRETQYF. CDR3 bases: TGTGCCAGTAGTAAGCCGGGGCGGGAGACCCAGTACTTC.